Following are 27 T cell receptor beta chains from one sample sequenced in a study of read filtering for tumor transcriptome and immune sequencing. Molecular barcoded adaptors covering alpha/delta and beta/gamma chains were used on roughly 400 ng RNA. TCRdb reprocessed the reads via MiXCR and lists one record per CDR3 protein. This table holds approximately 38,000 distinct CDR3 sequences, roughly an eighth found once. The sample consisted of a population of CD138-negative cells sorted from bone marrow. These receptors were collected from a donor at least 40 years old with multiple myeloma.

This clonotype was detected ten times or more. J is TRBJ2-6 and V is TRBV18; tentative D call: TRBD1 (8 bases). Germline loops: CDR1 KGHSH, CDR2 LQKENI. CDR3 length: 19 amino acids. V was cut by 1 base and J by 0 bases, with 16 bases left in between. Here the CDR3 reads CASSPLGQGGASGANVLTF. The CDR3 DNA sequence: TGTGCCAGCTCACCACTCGGACAGGGAGGGGCCTCTGGGGCCAACGTCCTGACTTTC.

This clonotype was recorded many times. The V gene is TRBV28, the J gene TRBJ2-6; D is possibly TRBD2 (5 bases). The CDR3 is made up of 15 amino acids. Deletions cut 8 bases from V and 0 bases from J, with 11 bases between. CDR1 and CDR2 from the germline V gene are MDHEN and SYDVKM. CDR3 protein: CASGNRGSGANVLTF. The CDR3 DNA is TGTGCCAGCGGGAACCGGGGCTCTGGGGCCAACGTCCTGACTTTC.

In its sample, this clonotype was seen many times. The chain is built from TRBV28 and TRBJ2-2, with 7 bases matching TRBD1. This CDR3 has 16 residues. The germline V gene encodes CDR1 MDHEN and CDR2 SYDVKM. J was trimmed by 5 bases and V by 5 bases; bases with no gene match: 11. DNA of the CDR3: TGTGCCAGCAGTCCGATACAGGGGAAGTGGACCGGGGAGCTGTTTTTT. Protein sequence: CASSPIQGKWTGELFF. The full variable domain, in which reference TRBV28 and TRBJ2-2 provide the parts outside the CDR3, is DVKVTQSSRYLVKRTGEKVFLECVQDMDHENMFWYRQDPGLGLRLIYFSYDVKMKEKGDIPEGYSVSREKKERFSLILESASTNQTSMYLCASSPIQGKWTGELFFGEGSRLTVL.

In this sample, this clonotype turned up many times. The CDR3 spells CSASGTHSYEQYF. The CDR3 DNA is TGCAGTGCCTCCGGGACACACTCCTACGAGCAGTACTTC. V usage is TRBV20-1 and J usage is TRBJ2-7; D may be TRBD1 (6 bases). Germline loops: CDR1 DFQATT, CDR2 SNEGSKA (reference sequence). CDR3 length: 13 residues. V dropped 6 bases and J dropped 0 bases, with 12 bases sitting between them.

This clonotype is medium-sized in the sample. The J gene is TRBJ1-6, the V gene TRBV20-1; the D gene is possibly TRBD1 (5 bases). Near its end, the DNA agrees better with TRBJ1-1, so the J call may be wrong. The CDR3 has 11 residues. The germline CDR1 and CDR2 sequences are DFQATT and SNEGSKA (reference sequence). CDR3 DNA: TGCAGTGCCGCTGTGGCAGGGAAGGCTTTCTTT. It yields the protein CSAAVAGKAFF.

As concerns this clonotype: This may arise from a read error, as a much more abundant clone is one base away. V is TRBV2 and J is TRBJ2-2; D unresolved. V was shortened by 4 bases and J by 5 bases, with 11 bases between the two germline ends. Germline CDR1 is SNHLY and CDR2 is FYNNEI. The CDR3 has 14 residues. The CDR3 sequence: CASSADLRTGELFF. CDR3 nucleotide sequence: TGTGCCAGCAGTGCTGATCTGAGGACCGGGGAGCTGTTTTTT. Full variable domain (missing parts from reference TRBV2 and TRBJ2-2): EPEVTQTPSHQVTQMGQEVILRCVPISNHLYFYWYRQILGQKVEFLVSFYNNEISEKSEIFDDQFSVERPDGSNFTLKIRSTKLEDSAMYFCASSADLRTGELFFGEGSRLTVL.

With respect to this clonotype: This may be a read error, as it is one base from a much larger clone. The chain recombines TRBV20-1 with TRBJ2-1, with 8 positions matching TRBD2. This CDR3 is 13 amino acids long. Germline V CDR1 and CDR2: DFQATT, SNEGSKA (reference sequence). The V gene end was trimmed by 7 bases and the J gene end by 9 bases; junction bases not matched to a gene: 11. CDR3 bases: TGCAGTGTCATTAAAAGCGGGGGTGGTGAGCAGTTCTTC. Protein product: CSVIKSGGGEQFF.

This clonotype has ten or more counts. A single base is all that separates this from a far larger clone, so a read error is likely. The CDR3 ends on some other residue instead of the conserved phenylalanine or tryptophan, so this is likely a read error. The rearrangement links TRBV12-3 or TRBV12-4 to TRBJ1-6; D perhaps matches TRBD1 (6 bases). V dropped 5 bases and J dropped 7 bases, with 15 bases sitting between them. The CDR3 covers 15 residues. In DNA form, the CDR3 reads TGTGCCAGCAGTCCAGGGGCGGCCAGCAATTCACCCCTCCACCTT. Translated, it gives CASSPGAASNSPLHL.

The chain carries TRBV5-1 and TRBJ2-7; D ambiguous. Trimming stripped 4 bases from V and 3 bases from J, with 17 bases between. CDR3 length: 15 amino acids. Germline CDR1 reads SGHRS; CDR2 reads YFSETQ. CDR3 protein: CASSERPSYYYEQYF. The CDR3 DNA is TGCGCCAGCAGCGAGCGTCCCTCTTATTACTACGAGCAGTACTTC.

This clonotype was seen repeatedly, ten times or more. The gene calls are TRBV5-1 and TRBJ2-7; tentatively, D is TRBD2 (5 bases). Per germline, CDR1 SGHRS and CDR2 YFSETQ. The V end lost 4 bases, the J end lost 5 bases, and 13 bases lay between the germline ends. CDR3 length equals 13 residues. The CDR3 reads CASSTRTGNEQYF. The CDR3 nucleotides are TGCGCCAGCAGCACACGAACGGGGAACGAGCAGTACTTC.

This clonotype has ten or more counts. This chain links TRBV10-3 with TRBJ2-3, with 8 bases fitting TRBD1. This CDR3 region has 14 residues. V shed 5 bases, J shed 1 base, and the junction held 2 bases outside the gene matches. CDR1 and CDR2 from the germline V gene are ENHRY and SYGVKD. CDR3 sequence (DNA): TGTGCCATCAGTTTGGACAGGGGCACAGATACGCAGTATTTT. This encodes CAISLDRGTDTQYF.

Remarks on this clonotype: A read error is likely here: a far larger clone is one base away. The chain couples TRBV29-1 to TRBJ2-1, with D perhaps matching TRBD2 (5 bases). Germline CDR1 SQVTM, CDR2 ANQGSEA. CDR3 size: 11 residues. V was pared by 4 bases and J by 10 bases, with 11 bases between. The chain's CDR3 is CSVVRGSEQFF. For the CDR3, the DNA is TGCAGCGTTGTACGAGGGTCCGAGCAGTTCTTC.

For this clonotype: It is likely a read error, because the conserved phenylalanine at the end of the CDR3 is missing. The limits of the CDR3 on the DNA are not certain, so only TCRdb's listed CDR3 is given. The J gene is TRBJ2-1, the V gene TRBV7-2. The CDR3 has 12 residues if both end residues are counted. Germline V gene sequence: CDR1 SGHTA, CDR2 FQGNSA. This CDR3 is CATRLGYNEQLC.

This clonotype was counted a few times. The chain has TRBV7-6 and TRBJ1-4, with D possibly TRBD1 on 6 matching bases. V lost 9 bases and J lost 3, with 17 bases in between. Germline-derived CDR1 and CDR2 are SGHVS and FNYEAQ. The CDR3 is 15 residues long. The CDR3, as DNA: TGTGCCAGGTTGTCAGGGGTCATGGCTAATGAAAAACTGTTTTTT. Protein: CARLSGVMANEKLFF.

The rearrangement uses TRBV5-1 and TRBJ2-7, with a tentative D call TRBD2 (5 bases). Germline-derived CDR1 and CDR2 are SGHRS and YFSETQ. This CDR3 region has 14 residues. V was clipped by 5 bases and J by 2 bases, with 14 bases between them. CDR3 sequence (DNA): TGCGCCAGCAGATTTACGGCGGGCACCTACGAGCAGTACTTC. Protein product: CASRFTAGTYEQYF.

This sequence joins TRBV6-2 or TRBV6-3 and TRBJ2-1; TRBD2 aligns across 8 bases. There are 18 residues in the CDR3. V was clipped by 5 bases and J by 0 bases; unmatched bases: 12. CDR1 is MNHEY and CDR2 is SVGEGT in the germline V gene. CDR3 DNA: TGTGCCAGCAGTCCACACTCTAGCGGGCGAAACTCCTACAATGAGCAGTTCTTC. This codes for CASSPHSSGRNSYNEQFF.

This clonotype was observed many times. CDR3 sequence (DNA): TGCAGTGCTAGCTGGCTAGCGGGAGGTCTGAGCTCCTACAATGAGCAGTTCTTC. As protein: CSASWLAGGLSSYNEQFF. The chain links TRBV20-1 to TRBJ2-1; 11 bases map to TRBD2. V lost 3 bases, J lost 0 bases, and 10 bases stayed unmatched. Germline assignment: CDR1 DFQATT and CDR2 SNEGSKA (reference sequence). The CDR3 runs to 18 residues.

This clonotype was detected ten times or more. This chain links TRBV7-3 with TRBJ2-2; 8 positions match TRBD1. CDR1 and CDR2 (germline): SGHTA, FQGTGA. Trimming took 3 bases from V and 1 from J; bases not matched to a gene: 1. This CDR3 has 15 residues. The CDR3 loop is CASSLGQVNTGELFF. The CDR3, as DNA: TGTGCCAGCAGCTTGGGACAGGTGAACACCGGGGAGCTGTTTTTT. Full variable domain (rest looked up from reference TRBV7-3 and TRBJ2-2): GAGVSQTPSNKVTEKGKYVELRCDPISGHTALYWYRQSLGQGPEFLIYFQGTGAADDSGLPNDRFFAVRPEGSVSTLKIQRTERGDSAVYLCASSLGQVNTGELFFGEGSRLTVL.

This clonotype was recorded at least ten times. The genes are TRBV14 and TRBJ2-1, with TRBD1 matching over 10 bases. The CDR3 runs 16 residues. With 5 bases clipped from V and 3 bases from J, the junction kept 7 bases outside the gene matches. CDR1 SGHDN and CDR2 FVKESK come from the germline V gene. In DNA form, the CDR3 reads TGTGCCAGCAGCAGGCGACAGGGGGCGATCTACAATGAGCAGTTCTTC. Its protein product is CASSRRQGAIYNEQFF.

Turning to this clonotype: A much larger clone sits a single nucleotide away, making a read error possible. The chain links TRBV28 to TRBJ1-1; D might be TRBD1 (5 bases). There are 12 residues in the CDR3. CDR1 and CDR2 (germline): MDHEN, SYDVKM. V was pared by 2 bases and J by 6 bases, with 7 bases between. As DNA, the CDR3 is TGTGCCAGCAGTTTAGCGGGGGCTGAAGCTTTCTTT. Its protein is CASSLAGAEAFF.

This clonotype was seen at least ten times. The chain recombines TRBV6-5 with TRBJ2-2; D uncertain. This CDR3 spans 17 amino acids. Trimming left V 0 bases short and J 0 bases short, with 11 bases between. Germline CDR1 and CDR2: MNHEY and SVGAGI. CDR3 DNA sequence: TGTGCCAGCAGTTACTCGTCGACGGCTGCGAACACCGGGGAGCTGTTTTTT. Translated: CASSYSSTAANTGELFF.

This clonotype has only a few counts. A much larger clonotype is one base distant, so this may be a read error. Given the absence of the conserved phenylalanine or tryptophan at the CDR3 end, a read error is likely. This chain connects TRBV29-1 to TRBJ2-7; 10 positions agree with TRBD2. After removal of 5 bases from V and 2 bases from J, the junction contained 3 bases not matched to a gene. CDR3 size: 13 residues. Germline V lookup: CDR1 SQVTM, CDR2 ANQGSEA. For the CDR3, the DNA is TGCAGCGTTTTCCTAGCGGGGGCCTACGAGCAGTACCTC. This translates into CSVFLAGAYEQYL.

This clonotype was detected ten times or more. CDR3 sequence (DNA): TGTGCCAGCAGCCCCGGACTAGCGGGAGCGGGTGAGCAGTTCTTC. Its protein product is CASSPGLAGAGEQFF. The genes are TRBV7-3 and TRBJ2-1, with 13 bases matching TRBD2. Germline V gene sequence: CDR1 SGHTA, CDR2 FQGTGA. V shed 5 bases and J 9 bases; nucleotides not matched to a gene: 7. CDR3 length: 15 residues.

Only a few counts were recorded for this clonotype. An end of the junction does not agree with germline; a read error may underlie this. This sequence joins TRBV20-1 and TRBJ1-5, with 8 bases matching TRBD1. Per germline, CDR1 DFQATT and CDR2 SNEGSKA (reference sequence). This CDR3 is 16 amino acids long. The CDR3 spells CSAITAGQDSNLPQHF. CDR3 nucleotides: TGCAGTGCCATCACGGCGGGACAGGATAGCAATCTGCCCCAGCATTTT.

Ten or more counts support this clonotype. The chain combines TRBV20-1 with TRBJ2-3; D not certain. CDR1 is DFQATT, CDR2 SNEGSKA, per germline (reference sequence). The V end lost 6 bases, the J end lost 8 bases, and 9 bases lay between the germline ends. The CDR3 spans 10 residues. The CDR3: CSATHATQYF. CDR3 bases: TGCAGTGCCACACACGCTACGCAGTATTTT.

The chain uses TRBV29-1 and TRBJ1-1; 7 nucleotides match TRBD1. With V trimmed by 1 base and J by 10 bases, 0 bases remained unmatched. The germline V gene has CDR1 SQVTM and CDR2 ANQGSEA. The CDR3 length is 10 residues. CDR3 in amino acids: CSVEGDRAFF. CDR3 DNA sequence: TGCAGCGTTGAAGGGGACAGAGCTTTCTTT. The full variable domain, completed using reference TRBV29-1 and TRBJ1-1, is SAVISQKPSRDICQRGTSLTIQCQVDSQVTMMFWYRQQPGQSLTLIATANQGSEATYESGFVIDKFPISRPNLTFSTLTVSNMSPEDSSIYLCSVEGDRAFFGQGTRLTVV.

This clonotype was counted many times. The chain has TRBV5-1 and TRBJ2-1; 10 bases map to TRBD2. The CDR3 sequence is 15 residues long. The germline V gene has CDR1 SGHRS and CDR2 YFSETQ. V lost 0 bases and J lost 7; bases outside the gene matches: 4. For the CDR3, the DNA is TGCGCCAGCAGCTTGGGCCAGCGGGAGGGAAATGAGCAGTTCTTC. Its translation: CASSLGQREGNEQFF.